This TCR beta chain was obtained from a study of cytomegalovirus exposure and HLA in healthy donors. As concerns this clone: Its matching antigen is unknown.

Study results and caveats: The listing of 160 or so TCR beta chains classed them as cytomegalovirus-associated. It was likely that a cluster of highly shared sequence variants was a sequencing artifact.

Use of 60 Vbeta and 13 Jbeta primers characterized the PCR. Method: immunoSEQ multiplex PCR; TCRdb's copy keeps in-frame clones and lacks some. This table holds tens of thousands of clones, 90% found once. The CDR3 has 16 residues. Germline CDR1 reads SGHTA; CDR2 reads FQGNSA. The V and J ends lost 2 bases and 3 bases, in that order; junction bases with no gene match: 7. Sample: PBMCs. The rearrangement links TRBV7-2 to TRBJ2-5; 9 bases are a match to TRBD2. This TCR came from a woman between 18 and 29 years old in good health and CMV-seronegative. The CDR3 is CASSLFSLAGKETQYF. The DNA of the CDR3 is TGTGCCAGCAGCTTATTTTCGCTAGCGGGGAAAGAGACCCAGTACTTC. Supplemented by reference TRBV7-2 and TRBJ2-5, the full variable domain reads GAGVSQSPSNKVTEKGKDVELRCDPISGHTALYWYRQSLGQGLEFLIYFQGNSAPDKSGLPSDRFSAERTGGSVSTLTIQRTQQEDSAVYLCASSLFSLAGKETQYFGPGTRLLVL.